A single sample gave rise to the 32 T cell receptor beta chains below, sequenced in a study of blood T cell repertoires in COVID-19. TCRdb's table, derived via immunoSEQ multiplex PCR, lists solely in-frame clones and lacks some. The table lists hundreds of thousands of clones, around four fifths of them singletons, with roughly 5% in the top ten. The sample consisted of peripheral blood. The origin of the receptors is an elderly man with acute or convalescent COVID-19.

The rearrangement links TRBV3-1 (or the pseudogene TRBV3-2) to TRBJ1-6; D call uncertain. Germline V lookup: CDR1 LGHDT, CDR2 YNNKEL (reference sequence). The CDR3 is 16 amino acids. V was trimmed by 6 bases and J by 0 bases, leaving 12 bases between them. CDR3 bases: TGTGCCAGCAGGCCCCCCGGGAGCTCCTATAATTCACCCCTCCACTTT. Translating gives CASRPPGSSYNSPLHF.

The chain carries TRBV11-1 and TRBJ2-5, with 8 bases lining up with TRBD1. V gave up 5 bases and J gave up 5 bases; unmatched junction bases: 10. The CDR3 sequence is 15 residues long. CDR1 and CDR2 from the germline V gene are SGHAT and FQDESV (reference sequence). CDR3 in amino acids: CASSQEVGQEETQYF. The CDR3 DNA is TGTGCCAGCAGCCAGGAGGTGGGACAGGAGGAGACCCAGTACTTC.

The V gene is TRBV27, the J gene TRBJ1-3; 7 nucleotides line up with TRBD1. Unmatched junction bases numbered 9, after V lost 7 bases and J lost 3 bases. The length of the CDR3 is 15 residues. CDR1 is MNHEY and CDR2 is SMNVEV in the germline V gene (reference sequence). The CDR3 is CASTEQGLDGNTIYF. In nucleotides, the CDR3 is TGTGCCAGCACCGAACAGGGGCTCGATGGAAACACCATATATTTT.

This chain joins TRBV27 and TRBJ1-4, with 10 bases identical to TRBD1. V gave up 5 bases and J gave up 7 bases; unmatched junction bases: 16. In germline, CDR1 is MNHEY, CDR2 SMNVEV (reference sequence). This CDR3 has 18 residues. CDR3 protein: CASSARGTGVGVREKLFF. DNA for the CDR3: TGTGCCAGCAGTGCCCGAGGGACAGGGGTTGGTGTACGTGAAAAACTGTTTTTT.

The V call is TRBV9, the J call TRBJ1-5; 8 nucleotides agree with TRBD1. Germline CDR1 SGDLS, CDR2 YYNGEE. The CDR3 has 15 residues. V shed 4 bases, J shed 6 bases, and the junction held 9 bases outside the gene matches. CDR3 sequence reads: CASSPGTGYSQPQHF. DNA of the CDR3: TGTGCCAGCAGCCCTGGGACAGGTTACAGTCAGCCCCAGCATTTT.

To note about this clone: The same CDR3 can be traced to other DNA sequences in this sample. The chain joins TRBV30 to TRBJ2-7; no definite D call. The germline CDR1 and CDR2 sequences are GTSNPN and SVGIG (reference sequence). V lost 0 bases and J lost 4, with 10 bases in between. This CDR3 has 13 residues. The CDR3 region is CAWSVSQEYEQYF. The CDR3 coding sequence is TGTGCCTGGAGTGTATCACAAGAATACGAGCAGTACTTC. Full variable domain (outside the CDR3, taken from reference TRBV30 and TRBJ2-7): SQTIHQWPATLVQPVGSPLSLECTVEGTSNPNLYWYRQAAGRGLQLLFYSVGIGQISSEVPQNLSASRPQDRQFILSSKKLLLSDSGFYLCAWSVSQEYEQYFGPGTRLTVT.

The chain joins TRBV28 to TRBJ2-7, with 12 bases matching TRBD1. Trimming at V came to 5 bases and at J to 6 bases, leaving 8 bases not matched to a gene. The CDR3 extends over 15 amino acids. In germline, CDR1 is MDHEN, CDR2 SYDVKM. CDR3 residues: CASSPRGQGAVEQYF. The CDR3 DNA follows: TGTGCCAGCAGTCCCCGGGGACAGGGGGCGGTCGAGCAGTACTTC.

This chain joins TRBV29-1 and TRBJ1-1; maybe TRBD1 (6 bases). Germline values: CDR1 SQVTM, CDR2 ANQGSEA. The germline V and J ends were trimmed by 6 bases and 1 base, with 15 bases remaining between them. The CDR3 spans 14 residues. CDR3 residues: CSVRGGIPNTEAFF. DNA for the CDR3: TGCAGCGTAAGGGGGGGGATACCGAACACTGAAGCTTTCTTT.

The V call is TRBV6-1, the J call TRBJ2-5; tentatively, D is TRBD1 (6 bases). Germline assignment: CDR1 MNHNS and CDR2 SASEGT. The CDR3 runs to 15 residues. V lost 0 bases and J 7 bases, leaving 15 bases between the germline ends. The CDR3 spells CASSEALWGLGTQYF. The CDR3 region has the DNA TGTGCCAGCAGTGAAGCGCTCTGGGGGCTAGGGACCCAGTACTTC.

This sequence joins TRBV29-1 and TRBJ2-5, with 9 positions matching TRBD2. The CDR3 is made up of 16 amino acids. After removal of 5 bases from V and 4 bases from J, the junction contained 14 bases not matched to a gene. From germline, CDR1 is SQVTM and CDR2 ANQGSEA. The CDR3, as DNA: TGCAGCGTTTGGCGGGGGGGACTTAGCGGGGCAGAGACCCAGTACTTC. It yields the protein CSVWRGGLSGAETQYF.

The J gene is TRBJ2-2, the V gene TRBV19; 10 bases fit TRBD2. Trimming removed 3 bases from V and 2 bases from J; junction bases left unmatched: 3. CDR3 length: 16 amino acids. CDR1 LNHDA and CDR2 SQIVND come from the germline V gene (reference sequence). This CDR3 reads CASSITSGANTGELFF. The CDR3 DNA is TGTGCCAGTAGTATCACTAGCGGGGCAAACACCGGGGAGCTGTTTTTT. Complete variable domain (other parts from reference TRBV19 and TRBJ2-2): DGGITQSPKYLFRKEGQNVTLSCEQNLNHDAMYWYRQDPGQGLRLIYYSQIVNDFQKGDIAEGYSVSREKKESFPLTVTSAQKNPTAFYLCASSITSGANTGELFFGEGSRLTVL.

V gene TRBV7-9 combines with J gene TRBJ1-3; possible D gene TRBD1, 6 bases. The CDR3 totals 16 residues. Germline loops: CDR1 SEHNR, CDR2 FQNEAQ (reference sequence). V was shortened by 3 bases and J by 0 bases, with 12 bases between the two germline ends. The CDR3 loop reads CASSFGQPHSGNTIYF. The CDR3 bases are TGTGCCAGCAGCTTTGGACAGCCCCACTCTGGAAACACCATATATTTT.

CDR3 residues: CASSFTETYGYTF. The CDR3 DNA reads TGTGCCAGCAGTTTTACAGAGACCTATGGCTACACCTTC. This sequence joins TRBV5-4 and TRBJ1-2; D is undetermined. The germline CDR1 and CDR2 sequences are SGHNT and YYREEE (reference sequence). Trimming removed 5 bases at V and 4 bases at J, with 12 bases between. The CDR3 length is 13 residues.

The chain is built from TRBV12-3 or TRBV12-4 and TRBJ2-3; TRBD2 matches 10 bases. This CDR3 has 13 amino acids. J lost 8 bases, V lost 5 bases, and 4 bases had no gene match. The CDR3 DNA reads TGTGCCAGCAGTGCTAGCGGGAGTTCTACGCAGTATTTT. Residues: CASSASGSSTQYF.

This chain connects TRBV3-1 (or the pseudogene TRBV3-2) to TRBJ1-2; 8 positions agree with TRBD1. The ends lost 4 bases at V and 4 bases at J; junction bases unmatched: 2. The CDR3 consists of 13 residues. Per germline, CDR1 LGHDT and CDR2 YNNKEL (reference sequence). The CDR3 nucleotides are TGTGCCAGCAGCCGGGACAGGTCCTATGGCTACACCTTC. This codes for CASSRDRSYGYTF.

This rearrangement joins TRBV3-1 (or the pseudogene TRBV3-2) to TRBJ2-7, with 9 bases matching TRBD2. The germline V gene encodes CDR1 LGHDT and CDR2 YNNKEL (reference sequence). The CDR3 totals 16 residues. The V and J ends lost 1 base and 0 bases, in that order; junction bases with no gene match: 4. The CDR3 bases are TGTGCCAGCAGCCAAGCTGGCGGGGGGGCCTCCTACGAGCAGTACTTC. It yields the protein CASSQAGGGASYEQYF.

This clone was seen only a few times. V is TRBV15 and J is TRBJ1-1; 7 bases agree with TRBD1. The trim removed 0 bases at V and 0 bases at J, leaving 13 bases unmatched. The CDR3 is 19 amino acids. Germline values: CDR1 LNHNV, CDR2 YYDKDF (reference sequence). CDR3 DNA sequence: TGTGCCACCAGCAGAGATTGGGGCCAGGGGGATCGAGTGAACACTGAAGCTTTCTTT. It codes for CATSRDWGQGDRVNTEAFF.

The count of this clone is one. The CDR3 loop reads CASSAGLALGNEQFF. The CDR3 DNA sequence: TGTGCCAGCAGTGCGGGACTAGCGTTGGGCAATGAGCAGTTCTTC. The chain uses TRBV6-4 and TRBJ2-1; 10 nucleotides match TRBD2. CDR1 MRHNA and CDR2 SNTAGT come from the germline V gene. The J segment lost 6 bases and the V segment lost 4 bases, leaving 6 bases of the junction unmatched. This CDR3 contains 15 residues.

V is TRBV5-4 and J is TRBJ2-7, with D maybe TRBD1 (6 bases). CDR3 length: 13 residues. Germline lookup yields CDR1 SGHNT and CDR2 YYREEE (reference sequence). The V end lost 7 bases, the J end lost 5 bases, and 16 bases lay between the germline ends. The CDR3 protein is CASGRVGGNEQYF. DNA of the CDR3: TGTGCCAGCGGACGTGTAGGGGGAAACGAGCAGTACTTC.

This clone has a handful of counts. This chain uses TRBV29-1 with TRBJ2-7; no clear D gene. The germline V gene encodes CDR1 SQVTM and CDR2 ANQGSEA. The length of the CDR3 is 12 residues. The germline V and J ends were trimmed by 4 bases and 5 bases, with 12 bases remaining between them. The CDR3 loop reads CSVVARLHEQYF. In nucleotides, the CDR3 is TGCAGCGTTGTCGCCAGGCTCCACGAGCAGTACTTC.

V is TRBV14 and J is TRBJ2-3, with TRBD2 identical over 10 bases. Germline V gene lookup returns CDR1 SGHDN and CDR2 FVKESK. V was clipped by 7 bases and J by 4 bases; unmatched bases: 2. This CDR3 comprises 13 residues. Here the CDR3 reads CASNSGGADTQYF. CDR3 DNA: TGTGCCAGCAACAGCGGGGGGGCAGATACGCAGTATTTT.

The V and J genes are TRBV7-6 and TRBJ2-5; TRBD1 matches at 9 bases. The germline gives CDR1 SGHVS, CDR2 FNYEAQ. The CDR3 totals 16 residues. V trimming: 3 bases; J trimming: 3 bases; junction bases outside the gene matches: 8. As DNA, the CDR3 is TGTGCCAGCAGCTTTTTTACAGGGGGCCAGGAAGAGACCCAGTACTTC. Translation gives CASSFFTGGQEETQYF.

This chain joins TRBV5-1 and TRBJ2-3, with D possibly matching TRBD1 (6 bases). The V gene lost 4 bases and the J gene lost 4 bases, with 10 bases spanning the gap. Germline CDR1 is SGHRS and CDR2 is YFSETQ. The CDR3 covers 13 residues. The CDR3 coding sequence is TGCGCCAGCAGCGTTTCAGGGGCAGATACGCAGTATTTT. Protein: CASSVSGADTQYF.

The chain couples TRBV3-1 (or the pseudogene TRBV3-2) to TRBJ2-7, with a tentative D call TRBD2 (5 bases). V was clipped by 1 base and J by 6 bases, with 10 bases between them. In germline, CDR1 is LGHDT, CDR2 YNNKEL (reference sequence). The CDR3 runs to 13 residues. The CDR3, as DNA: TGTGCCAGCAGCCAAGGGGCTAGCAGCGAGCAGTACTTC. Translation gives CASSQGASSEQYF.

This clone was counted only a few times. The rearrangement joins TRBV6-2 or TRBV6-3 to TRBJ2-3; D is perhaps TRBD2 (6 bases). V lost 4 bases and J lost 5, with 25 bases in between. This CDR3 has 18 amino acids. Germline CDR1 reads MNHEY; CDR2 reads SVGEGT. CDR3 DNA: TGTGCCAGCAGTTCCCGTCTAAGGGCGGGACGGCTAGGAGATACGCAGTATTTT. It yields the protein CASSSRLRAGRLGDTQYF.

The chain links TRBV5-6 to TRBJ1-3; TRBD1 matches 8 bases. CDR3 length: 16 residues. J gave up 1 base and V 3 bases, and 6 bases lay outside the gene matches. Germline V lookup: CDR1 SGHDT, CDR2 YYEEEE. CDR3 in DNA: TGTGCCAGCAGCTGGACAGGGACGGGGTCTGGAAACACCATATATTTT. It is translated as CASSWTGTGSGNTIYF.

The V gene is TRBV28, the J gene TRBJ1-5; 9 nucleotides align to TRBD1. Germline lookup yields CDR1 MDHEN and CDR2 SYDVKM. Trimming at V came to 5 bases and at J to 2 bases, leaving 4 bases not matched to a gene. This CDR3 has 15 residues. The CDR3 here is CASSTGGSGNQPQHF. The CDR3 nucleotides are TGTGCCAGCAGTACAGGGGGCTCGGGCAATCAGCCCCAGCATTTT.

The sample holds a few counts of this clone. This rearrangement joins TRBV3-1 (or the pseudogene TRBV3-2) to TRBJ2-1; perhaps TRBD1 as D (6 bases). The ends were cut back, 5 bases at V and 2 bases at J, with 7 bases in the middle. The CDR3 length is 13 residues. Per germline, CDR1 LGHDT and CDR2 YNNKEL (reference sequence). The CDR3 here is CASSRDTYNEQFF. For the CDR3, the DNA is TGTGCCAGCAGCAGGGACACCTACAATGAGCAGTTCTTC.

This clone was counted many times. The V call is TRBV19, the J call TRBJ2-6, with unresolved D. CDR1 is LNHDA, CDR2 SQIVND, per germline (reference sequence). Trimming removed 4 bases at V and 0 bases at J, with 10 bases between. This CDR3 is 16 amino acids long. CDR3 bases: TGTGCCAGTAGTAAGCAAACGGTCTCTGGGGCCAACGTCCTGACTTTC. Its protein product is CASSKQTVSGANVLTF.

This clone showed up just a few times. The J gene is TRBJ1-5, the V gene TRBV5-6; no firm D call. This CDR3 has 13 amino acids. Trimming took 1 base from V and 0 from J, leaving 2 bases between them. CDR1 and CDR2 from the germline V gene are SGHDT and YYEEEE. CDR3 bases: TGTGCCAGCAGCTTGCTTAGCAATCAGCCCCAGCATTTT. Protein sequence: CASSLLSNQPQHF.

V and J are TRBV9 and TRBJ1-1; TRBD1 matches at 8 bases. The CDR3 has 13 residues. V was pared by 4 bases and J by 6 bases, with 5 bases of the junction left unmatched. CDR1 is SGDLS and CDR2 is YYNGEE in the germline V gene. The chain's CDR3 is CASSSDRGAEAFF. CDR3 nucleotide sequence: TGTGCCAGCAGCTCAGACAGGGGCGCTGAAGCTTTCTTT.

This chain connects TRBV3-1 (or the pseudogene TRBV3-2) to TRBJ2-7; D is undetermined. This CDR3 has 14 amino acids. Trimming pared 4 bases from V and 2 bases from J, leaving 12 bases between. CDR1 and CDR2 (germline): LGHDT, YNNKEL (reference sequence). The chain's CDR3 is CASSPFPGPYEQYF. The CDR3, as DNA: TGTGCCAGCAGCCCTTTCCCAGGCCCCTACGAGCAGTACTTC.